A selection of T cell receptor beta chains follows, all from one sample in a study of cytomegalovirus exposure and HLA in healthy donors. Profiling relied on immunoSEQ multiplex PCR, and the TCRdb table lists in-frame clones only, not all of them. Counted here are 250,000 or so clones, 70% to 90% occurring once; the ten biggest clones make up over 1%. Sequenced: PBMCs. These TCRs come from a human donor in good health. The CDR3 runs from the conserved cysteine through the conserved F or W. The D gene is left open where the match is weak. Some rows mark clone size as missing; the rest say once, few, many or name a class of expanded clone.

abundance	v_gene	d_gene	j_gene	CDR3aa	CDR3nt
.	TRBV5-1	TRBD1	TRBJ2-7	CASGRDRGYEQYF	TGCGCCAGCGGGCGGGACAGGGGCTACGAGCAGTACTTC
.	TRBV15	TRBD1	TRBJ2-1	CATSRDRGWVYEQFF	TGTGCCACCAGCCGGGACAGGGGTTGGGTGTATGAGCAGTTCTTC
once	TRBV9	TRBD2	TRBJ2-1	CASSVAGLAGDEQFF	TGTGCCAGCAGCGTAGCGGGACTAGCGGGAGATGAGCAGTTCTTC
.	TRBV15	TRBD1	TRBJ1-2	CATSRDLGSRGRDGYTF	TGTGCCACCAGCAGAGATTTAGGTTCCAGGGGGCGAGATGGCTACACCTTC
.	TRBV18	.	TRBJ2-7	CASSKNRAFEQYF	TGTGCCAGCTCAAAGAACAGGGCGTTCGAGCAGTACTTC
.	TRBV28	.	TRBJ2-4	CASSLGSGKNIQYF	TGTGCCAGCAGTTTAGGGTCAGGAAAAAACATTCAGTACTTC
.	TRBV4-1	TRBD1	TRBJ2-5	CASSQAITGAQETQYF	TGCGCCAGCAGCCAGGCTATAACAGGGGCACAAGAGACCCAGTACTTC
.	TRBV2	.	TRBJ1-2	CASSAIGQGYGYTF	TGTGCCAGCAGTGCGATAGGGCAGGGCTATGGCTACACCTTC
.	TRBV5-4	.	TRBJ1-2	CASTDGALHGYTF	TGTGCCAGCACAGATGGGGCGCTGCATGGCTACACCTTC
.	TRBV5-4	TRBD2	TRBJ2-7	CASSLVASGGSSYEQYF	TGTGCCAGCAGCTTGGTGGCTAGCGGGGGGAGCTCCTACGAGCAGTACTTC
.	TRBV28	.	TRBJ1-4	CASSLTGDPYEKLFF	TGTGCCAGCAGTTTGACGGGGGACCCCTATGAAAAACTGTTTTTT
.	TRBV9	.	TRBJ2-7	CASSGVGGDEQYF	TGTGCCAGCAGCGGGGTAGGAGGGGACGAGCAGTACTTC
.	TRBV18	.	TRBJ1-4	CASSLSQGGEKLFF	TGTGCCAGCTCACTCTCCCAGGGCGGTGAAAAACTGTTTTTT
.	TRBV7-8	TRBD1	TRBJ2-3	CASRMDRGRSQYF	TGTGCCAGCAGAATGGACAGGGGTCGATCGCAGTATTTT
.	TRBV7-7	.	TRBJ2-5	CASSLDYRVSETQYF	TGTGCTAGCAGCTTAGACTACAGGGTTTCGGAGACCCAGTACTTC
.	TRBV29-1	.	TRBJ2-3	CSVEGGRTGRGGTQYF	TGCAGCGTTGAAGGAGGTAGAACAGGGCGCGGGGGTACGCAGTATTTT
.	TRBV7-7	.	TRBJ2-5	CASSPGLARLETQYF	TGTGCTAGCAGCCCCGGGCTAGCGAGGCTGGAGACCCAGTACTTC
.	TRBV5-1	TRBD2	TRBJ2-7	CASSLGGASGIYEQYF	TGCGCCAGCAGCTTGGGCGGGGCTAGCGGGATCTACGAGCAGTACTTC
.	TRBV6-1	TRBD2	TRBJ2-7	CASRLAGEQYF	TGTGCCAGCAGATTAGCGGGTGAGCAGTACTTC
.	TRBV4-2	.	TRBJ2-2	CASSQNIANTGELFF	TGTGCCAGCAGCCAAAATATCGCGAACACCGGGGAGCTGTTTTTT
.	TRBV5-8	.	TRBJ1-5	CASSLYRSNQPQHF	TGTGCCAGCAGCTTGTATCGTAGCAATCAGCCCCAGCATTTT
.	TRBV7-9	TRBD1	TRBJ2-3	CASSRQGAADTQYF	TGTGCCAGCAGCCGACAGGGGGCGGCAGATACGCAGTATTTT
.	TRBV7-2	.	TRBJ2-7	CASSSGTSPDRDEQYF	TGTGCCAGCAGCTCCGGGACTAGTCCTGACAGGGACGAGCAGTACTTC
.	TRBV7-2	TRBD1	TRBJ2-5	CASSSDRALETQYF	TGTGCCAGCAGCTCGGACAGGGCCCTCGAGACCCAGTACTTC
.	TRBV25-1	.	TRBJ2-1	CASSERGSRYNEQFF	TGTGCCAGCAGTGAAAGGGGGAGTAGATACAATGAGCAGTTCTTC
.	TRBV9	TRBD2	TRBJ2-5	CASSVAVGGGLAGQETQYF	TGTGCCAGCAGCGTAGCAGTGGGGGGCGGACTAGCGGGACAAGAGACCCAGTACTTC
.	TRBV18	TRBD2	TRBJ2-3	CASSYGASGVGTDTQYF	TGTGCCAGCTCTTACGGAGCTAGCGGAGTGGGCACAGATACGCAGTATTTT
.	TRBV6-6	.	TRBJ1-2	CASSGAGGGTYGYTF	TGTGCCAGCAGTGGCGCCGGGGGAGGAACCTATGGCTACACCTTC
.	TRBV21-1	.	TRBJ1-1	CASSKTVPLTAFF	TGTGCCAGCAGCAAAACGGTCCCTCTTACGGCTTTCTTT
.	TRBV5-4	TRBD1	TRBJ1-2	CASSLDQGGWSGYTF	TGTGCCAGCAGCTTGGATCAGGGGGGATGGAGTGGCTACACCTTC
.	TRBV28	TRBD1	TRBJ1-5	CASSSPGQGRIQPQHF	TGTGCCAGCAGCTCCCCCGGACAGGGACGAATCCAGCCCCAGCATTTT
.	TRBV10-3	TRBD2	TRBJ2-1	CAITGTSGGNEQFF	TGTGCCATCACTGGGACTAGCGGTGGCAATGAGCAGTTCTTC
few	TRBV18	.	TRBJ1-3	CASSPAEENTIYF	TGTGCCAGCTCCCCTGCCGAGGAAAACACCATATATTTT
.	TRBV6-1	.	TRBJ2-5	CASSEAGGAGETQYF	TGTGCCAGCAGTGAAGCTGGGGGCGCCGGAGAGACCCAGTACTTC
.	TRBV28	TRBD2	TRBJ2-2	CASSFHSGSWNTGELFF	TGTGCCAGCAGTTTCCATAGCGGGAGTTGGAACACCGGGGAGCTGTTTTTT
.	TRBV27	.	TRBJ1-4	CASSLSQREEKLFF	TGTGCCAGCAGTTTATCGCAACGTGAGGAAAAACTGTTTTTT
.	TRBV11-2	.	TRBJ2-1	CASSLVASSYNEQFF	TGTGCCAGCAGCTTAGTCGCGAGCTCCTACAATGAGCAGTTCTTC
.	TRBV10-1	TRBD1	TRBJ2-7	CASSESDRAGNEQYF	TGCGCCAGCAGTGAGTCGGACAGGGCAGGAAACGAGCAGTACTTC
.	TRBV27	TRBD1	TRBJ2-7	CASSSGTGEDYEQYF	TGTGCCAGCAGTTCAGGGACAGGGGAGGACTACGAGCAGTACTTC
.	TRBV6-5	TRBD1	TRBJ2-5	CASTRDSQRSETQYF	TGTGCCAGCACGAGGGACAGTCAGAGGTCAGAGACCCAGTACTTC
.	TRBV6-1	.	TRBJ2-2	CAISWGLNTGELFF	TGTGCCATTAGTTGGGGGCTGAACACCGGGGAGCTGTTTTTT
.	TRBV29-1	.	TRBJ2-5	CSALRGGGETQYF	TGCAGCGCCTTGCGGGGCGGTGGGGAGACCCAGTACTTC
.	TRBV15	.	TRBJ1-1	CAIAGGPREAFF	TGTGCCATCGCGGGGGGCCCTAGGGAAGCTTTCTTT
.	TRBV7-8	.	TRBJ1-5	CASTPTGDQPQHF	TGTGCCAGCACCCCGACGGGGGATCAGCCCCAGCATTTT
.	TRBV19	TRBD1	TRBJ1-4	CASSRTGPGEKLFF	TGTGCCAGTAGTCGGACAGGCCCTGGTGAAAAACTGTTTTTT
.	TRBV4-2	.	TRBJ2-5	CASSQDPYQETQYF	TGTGCCAGCAGCCAAGATCCCTACCAAGAGACCCAGTACTTC